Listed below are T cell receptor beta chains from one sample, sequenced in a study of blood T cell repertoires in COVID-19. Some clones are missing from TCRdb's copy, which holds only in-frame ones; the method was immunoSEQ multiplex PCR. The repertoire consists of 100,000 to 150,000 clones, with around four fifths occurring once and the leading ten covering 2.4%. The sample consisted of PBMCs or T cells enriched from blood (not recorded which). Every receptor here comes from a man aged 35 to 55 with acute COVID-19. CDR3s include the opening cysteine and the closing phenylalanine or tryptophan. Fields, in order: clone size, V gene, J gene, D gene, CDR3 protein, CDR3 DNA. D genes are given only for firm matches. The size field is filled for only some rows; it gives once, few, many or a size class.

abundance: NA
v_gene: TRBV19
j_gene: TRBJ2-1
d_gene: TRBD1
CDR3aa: CAGSPTSSGGKQFF
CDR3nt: TGTGCCGGTAGTCCCACTTCATCAGGGGGCAAGCAGTTCTTC

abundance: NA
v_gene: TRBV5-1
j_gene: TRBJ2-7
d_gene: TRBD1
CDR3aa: CASSLGQGAVDEQYF
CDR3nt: TGCGCCAGCAGCCTGGGACAGGGGGCTGTGGACGAGCAGTACTTC

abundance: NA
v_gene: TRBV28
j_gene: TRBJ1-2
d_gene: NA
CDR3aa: CASSLGQSLTYGYTF
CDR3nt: TGTGCCAGCAGTTTAGGACAGTCCTTGACCTATGGCTACACCTTC

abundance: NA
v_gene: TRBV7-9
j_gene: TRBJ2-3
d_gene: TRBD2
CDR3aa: CASSATSGRTPDTQYF
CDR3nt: TGTGCCAGCAGCGCTACTAGCGGGAGGACCCCAGATACGCAGTATTTT

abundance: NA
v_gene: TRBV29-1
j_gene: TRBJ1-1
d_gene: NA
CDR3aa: CSVDSSPPRTEAFF
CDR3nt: TGCAGCGTTGATTCTAGTCCCCCGAGGACTGAAGCTTTCTTT

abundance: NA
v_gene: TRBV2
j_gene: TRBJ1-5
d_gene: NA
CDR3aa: CASSEQGSNQPQHF
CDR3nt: TGTGCCAGCAGTGAGCAGGGTAGCAATCAGCCCCAGCATTTT

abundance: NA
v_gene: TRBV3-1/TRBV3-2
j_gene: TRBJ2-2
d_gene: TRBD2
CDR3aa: CASSPAGGTDTGELFF
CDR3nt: TGTGCCAGCAGCCCGGCGGGGGGCACGGACACCGGGGAGCTGTTTTTT

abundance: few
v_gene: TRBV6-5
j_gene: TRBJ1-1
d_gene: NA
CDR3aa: CASSYGGGTKTHEAFF
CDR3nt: TGTGCCAGCAGTTACGGGGGAGGGACGAAAACACATGAAGCTTTCTTT

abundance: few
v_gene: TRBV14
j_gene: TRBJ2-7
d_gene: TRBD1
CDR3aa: CASSPGQGGKQYF
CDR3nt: TGTGCCAGCAGCCCTGGACAGGGAGGAAAGCAGTACTTC

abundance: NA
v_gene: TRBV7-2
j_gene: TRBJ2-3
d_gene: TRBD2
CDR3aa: CASSLGAGGRTDTQYF
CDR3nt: TGTGCCAGCAGCTTAGGAGCGGGAGGGCGCACAGATACGCAGTATTTT

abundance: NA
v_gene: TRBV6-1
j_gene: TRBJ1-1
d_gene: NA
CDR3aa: CASSESGGAEAFF
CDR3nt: TGTGCCAGCAGTGAATCGGGTGGCGCTGAAGCTTTCTTT

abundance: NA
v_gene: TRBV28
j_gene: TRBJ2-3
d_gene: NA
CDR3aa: CASSPSLDTQYF
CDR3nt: TGTGCCAGCAGCCCCTCTCTAGATACGCAGTATTTT

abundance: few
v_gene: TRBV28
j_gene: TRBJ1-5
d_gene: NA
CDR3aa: CASSLKRQPQHF
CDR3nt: TGTGCCAGCAGTTTAAAGAGGCAGCCCCAGCATTTT